This T cell receptor beta chain was retrieved from a study of blood T cell repertoires in COVID-19. Study information: Some COVID-19 samples were acute and others convalescent; all came from the United States, Italy and Spain.

Per germline, CDR1 SGHRS and CDR2 YFSETQ. After removal of 0 bases from V and 4 bases from J, the junction contained 10 bases not matched to a gene. The CDR3 sequence is 17 residues long. TCRdb keeps only in-frame clones here, not all; method: immunoSEQ multiplex PCR. Of roughly 48,000 clones listed, over 70% are singletons. The genes are TRBV5-1 and TRBJ1-5; 7 bases match TRBD1. The sequence came from a man between 70 and 80 years old with acute or convalescent COVID-19. Sample: peripheral blood. CDR3: CASSLDPLDRDNQPQHF. CDR3 bases: TGCGCCAGCAGCTTGGACCCCCTCGACAGGGATAATCAGCCCCAGCATTTT.